This TCR beta chain emerged from a study of identical twins. Study results and limitations: Out-of-frame beta chain sequences displayed weaker excess sharing between twins. The authors noted that invariant MAIT and iNKT cells could partly confound zero-insertion analyses.

With 5 bases clipped from V and 2 bases from J, the junction kept 5 bases outside the gene matches. The CDR3 contains 15 residues. Looked up from germline, CDR1 is MDHEN and CDR2 is SYDVKM. This clonotype was seen ten or more times. Its antigen is still unknown. TCRdb fed the 5' RACE reads into MiXCR, producing one record per CDR3 protein. This sample has some 500,000 distinct CDR3 sequences, with approximately 15% found just once. The same data also contributed to another study, on yellow fever vaccine responses in identical twins.

This receptor was identified in a woman under 30 in good health. V and J are TRBV28 and TRBJ1-5, with 8 bases identical to TRBD1. The sequenced sample consisted of CD4+ T cells sorted from blood. The CDR3 DNA is TGTGCCAGCAGTCCCCCGGGACAGGGCAATCAGCCCCAGCATTTT. Protein product: CASSPPGQGNQPQHF.